This TCR beta chain emerged from a study of long-term antiretroviral therapy in people with HIV. Deletions cut 1 base from V and 7 bases from J, with 8 bases between. The CDR3 loop spans 12 amino acids. From germline, CDR1 is SEHNR and CDR2 FQNEAQ (reference sequence). Every specimen held between roughly 0.85-10 million cryopreserved PBMC. These were thawed and washed before DNA extraction. This clone was recorded once. At the survey level, the v3.0 immunoSEQ assay was run. Some clones are missing from TCRdb's copy, which holds only in-frame ones; the method was immunoSEQ multiplex PCR. The sample shows 30,000 to 50,000 clones, roughly nine tenths of them seen only once.

This receptor was obtained from a woman aged 45 to 65 with HIV. The chain employs TRBV7-9 and TRBJ2-7; D not resolved. Sequenced here: unsorted PBMCs, sampled 1.2 years after starting antiretroviral therapy. The CDR3 is CASSLGGEEQYF. The CDR3 region has the DNA TGTGCCAGCAGCTTAGGCGGAGAGGAGCAGTACTTC.